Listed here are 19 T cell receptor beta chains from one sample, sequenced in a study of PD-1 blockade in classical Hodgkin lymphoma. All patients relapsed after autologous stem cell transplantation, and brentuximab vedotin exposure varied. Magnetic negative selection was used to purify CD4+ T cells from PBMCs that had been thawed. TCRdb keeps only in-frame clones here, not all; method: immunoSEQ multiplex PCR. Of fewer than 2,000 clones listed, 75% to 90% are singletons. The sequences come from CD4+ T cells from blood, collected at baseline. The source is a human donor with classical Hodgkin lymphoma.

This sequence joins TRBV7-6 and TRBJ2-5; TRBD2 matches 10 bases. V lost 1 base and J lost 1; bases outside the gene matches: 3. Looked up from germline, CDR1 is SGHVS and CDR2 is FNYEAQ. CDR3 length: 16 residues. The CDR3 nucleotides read TGTGCCAGCAGCTTAGGGATAGCGGGGGGCCAAGAGACCCAGTACTTC. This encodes CASSLGIAGGQETQYF.

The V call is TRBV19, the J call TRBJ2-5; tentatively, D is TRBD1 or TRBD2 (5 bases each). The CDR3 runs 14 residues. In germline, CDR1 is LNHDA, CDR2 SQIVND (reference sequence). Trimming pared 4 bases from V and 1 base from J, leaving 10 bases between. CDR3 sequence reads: CASSTRGLQETQYF. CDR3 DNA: TGTGCCAGTAGTACCCGGGGCCTCCAAGAGACCCAGTACTTC.

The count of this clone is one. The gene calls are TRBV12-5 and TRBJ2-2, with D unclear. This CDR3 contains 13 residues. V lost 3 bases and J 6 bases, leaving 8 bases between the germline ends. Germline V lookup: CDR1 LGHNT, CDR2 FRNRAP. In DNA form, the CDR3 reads TGTGCTAGTGGTTTCTTTCTGGCCGGGGAGCTGTTTTTT. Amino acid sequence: CASGFFLAGELFF.

CDR3 sequence reads: CASSLEQQETQYF. The CDR3 bases are TGTGCCAGCAGCTTAGAACAGCAAGAGACCCAGTACTTC. The chain employs TRBV11-2 and TRBJ2-5; the D is unclear. Germline V CDR1 and CDR2: SGHAT, FQNNGV. This CDR3 spans 13 amino acids. V was pared by 0 bases and J by 2 bases, with 4 bases between.

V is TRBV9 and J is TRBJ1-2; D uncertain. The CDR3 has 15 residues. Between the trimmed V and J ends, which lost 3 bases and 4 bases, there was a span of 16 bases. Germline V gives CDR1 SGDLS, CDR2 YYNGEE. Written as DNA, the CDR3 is TGTGCCAGCAGCGCCAAGGGAAGTCTTGTCTATGGCTACACCTTC. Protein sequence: CASSAKGSLVYGYTF.

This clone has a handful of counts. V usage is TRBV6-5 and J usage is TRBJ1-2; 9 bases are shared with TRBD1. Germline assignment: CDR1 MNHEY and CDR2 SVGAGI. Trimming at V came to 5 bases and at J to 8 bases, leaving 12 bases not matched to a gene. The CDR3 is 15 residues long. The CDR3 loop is CASSRSGTGFGGYTF. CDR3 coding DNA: TGTGCCAGCAGTCGTTCCGGGACAGGGTTCGGAGGCTACACCTTC.

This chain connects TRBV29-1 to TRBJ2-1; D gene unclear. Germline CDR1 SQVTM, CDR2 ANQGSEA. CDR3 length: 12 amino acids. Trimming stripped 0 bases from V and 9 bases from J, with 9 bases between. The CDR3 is CSVEEKRPEQFF. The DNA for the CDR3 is TGCAGCGTTGAAGAGAAGAGACCTGAGCAGTTCTTC.

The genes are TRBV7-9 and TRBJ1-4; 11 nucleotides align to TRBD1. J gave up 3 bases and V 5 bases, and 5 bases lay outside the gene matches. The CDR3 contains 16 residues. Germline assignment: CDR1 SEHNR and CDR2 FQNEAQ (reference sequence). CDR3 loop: CASSLGQGASNEKLFF. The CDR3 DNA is TGTGCCAGCAGCCTCGGACAGGGGGCTTCTAATGAAAAACTGTTTTTT.

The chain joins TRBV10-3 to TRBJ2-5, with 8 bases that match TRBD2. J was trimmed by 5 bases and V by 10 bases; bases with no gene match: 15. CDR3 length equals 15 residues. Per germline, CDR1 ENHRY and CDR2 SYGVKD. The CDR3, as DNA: TGTGCCACCTCGTCTAGCGGGTCGGGGGGCGAGACCCAGTACTTC. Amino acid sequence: CATSSSGSGGETQYF.

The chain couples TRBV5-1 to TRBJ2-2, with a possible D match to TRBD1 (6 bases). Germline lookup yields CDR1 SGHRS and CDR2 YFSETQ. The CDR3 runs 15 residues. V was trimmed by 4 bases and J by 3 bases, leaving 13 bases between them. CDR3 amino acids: CASSTNRVDTGELFF. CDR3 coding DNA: TGCGCCAGCAGCACCAACAGGGTAGACACCGGGGAGCTGTTTTTT.

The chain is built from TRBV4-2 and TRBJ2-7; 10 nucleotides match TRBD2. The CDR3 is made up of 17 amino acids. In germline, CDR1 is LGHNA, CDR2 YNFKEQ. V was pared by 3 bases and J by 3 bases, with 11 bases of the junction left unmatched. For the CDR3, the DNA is TGTGCCAGCAGCCAGCAACGGACTAGCGGAACCTACTACGAGCAGTACTTC. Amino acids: CASSQQRTSGTYYEQYF.

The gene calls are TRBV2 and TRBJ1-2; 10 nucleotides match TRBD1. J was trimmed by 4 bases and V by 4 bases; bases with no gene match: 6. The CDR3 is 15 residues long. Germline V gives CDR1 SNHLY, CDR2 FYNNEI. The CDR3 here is CASSATGGAGYGYTF. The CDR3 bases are TGTGCCAGCAGTGCGACAGGGGGCGCAGGCTATGGCTACACCTTC. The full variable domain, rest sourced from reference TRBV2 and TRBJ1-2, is EPEVTQTPSHQVTQMGQEVILRCVPISNHLYFYWYRQILGQKVEFLVSFYNNEISEKSEIFDDQFSVERPDGSNFTLKIRSTKLEDSAMYFCASSATGGAGYGYTFGSGTRLTVV.

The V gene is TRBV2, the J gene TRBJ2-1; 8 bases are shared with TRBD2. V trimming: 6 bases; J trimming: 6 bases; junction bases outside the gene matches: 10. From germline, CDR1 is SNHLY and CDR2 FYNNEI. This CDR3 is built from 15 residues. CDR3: CASSAPGTRVNEQFF. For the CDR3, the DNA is TGTGCCAGCAGCGCCCCCGGGACTAGGGTCAATGAGCAGTTCTTC.

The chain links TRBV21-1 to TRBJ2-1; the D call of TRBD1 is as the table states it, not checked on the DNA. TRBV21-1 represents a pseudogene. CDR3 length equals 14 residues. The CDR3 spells CASAGHPSYNEQFF. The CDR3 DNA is TGTGCCAGCGCCGGACATCCTTCCTACAATGAGCAGTTCTTC.

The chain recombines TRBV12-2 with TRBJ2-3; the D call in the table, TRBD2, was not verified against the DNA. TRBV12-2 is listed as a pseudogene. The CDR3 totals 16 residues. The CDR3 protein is CASRSGTSGYTDTQYF. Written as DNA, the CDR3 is TGTGCAAGTCGCTCCGGGACTAGCGGATACACAGATACGCAGTATTTT.

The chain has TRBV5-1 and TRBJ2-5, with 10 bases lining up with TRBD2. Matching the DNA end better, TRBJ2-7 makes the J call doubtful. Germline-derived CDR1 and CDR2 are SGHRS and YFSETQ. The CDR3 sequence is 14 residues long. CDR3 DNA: TGCGCCAGCAAGCAAACTAGCGGGGTCTACGAGCAGTACTTC. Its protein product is CASKQTSGVYEQYF.

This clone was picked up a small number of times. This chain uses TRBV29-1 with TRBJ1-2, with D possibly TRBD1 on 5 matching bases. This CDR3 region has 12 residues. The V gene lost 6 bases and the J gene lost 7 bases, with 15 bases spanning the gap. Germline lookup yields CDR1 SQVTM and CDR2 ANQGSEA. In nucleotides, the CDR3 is TGCAGCGTCCATTCGGGGGATCGTGGCTACACCTTC. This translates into CSVHSGDRGYTF.

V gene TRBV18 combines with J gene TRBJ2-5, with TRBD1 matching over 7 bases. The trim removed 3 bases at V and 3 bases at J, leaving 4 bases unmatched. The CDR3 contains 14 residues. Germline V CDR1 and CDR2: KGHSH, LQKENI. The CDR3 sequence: CASSPRTGEETQYF. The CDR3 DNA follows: TGTGCCAGCTCACCCCGGACAGGAGAAGAGACCCAGTACTTC.

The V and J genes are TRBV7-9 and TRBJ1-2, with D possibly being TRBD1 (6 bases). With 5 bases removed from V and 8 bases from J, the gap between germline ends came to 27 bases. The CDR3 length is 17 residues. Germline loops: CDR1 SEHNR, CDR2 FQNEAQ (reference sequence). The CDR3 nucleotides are TGTGCCAGCAGCCCACCCTTACTAGACAGGAAGTATTCCGGCTACACCTTC. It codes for CASSPPLLDRKYSGYTF.